This T cell receptor (beta chain) was sequenced for a study of blood T cell repertoires in COVID-19. Study in general: The United States, Italy and Spain supplied acute and convalescent COVID-19 samples. Sources were T cells, B-cell-depleted T cells, or PBMCs; the material itself was cDNA or gDNA.

Original processing notes: Nucleated cell number was recorded as an estimate derived from reference gene primer amplification. Produced via immunoSEQ multiplex PCR; TCRdb's table is partial and in-frame only. V, J and clone size are taken as reported in that table, and D and trimming were inferred from the DNA itself. The sample holds around 40,000 clones, 70% to 90% seen once. This receptor was obtained from a human donor in a cohort sampled during active COVID-19. The specimen was peripheral blood.

Here the CDR3 reads CASAGLAGPGEQYF. Here the CDR3 DNA reads TGTGCCAGCGCGGGACTAGCGGGGCCTGGAGAGCAGTATTTT. V and J are TRBV2 and TRBJ2-3; 13 bases map to TRBD2. V trimming: 8 bases; J trimming: 11 bases; junction bases outside the gene matches: 10. The CDR3 totals 14 residues. Germline CDR1 reads SNHLY; CDR2 reads FYNNEI.